The 4 T cell receptor beta chains below come from one sample, sequenced in a study of blood T cell repertoires in COVID-19. Clones were sequenced by immunoSEQ multiplex PCR, and TCRdb holds only the in-frame ones, with some missing. Of approximately 170,000 clones in the sample, about nine tenths were seen once. Sequenced input: peripheral blood. The receptor source for this set is a man between 18 and 29 years old who had recovered from COVID-19.

The CDR3 region has the DNA TGTGCCAGCAGTTCAACAGGGGGGAGAACTGAAGCTTTCTTT. It encodes CASSSTGGRTEAFF. This sequence joins TRBV6-2 or TRBV6-3 and TRBJ1-1; 8 nucleotides line up with TRBD1. Germline CDR1 is MNHEY and CDR2 is SVGEGT. Trimming took 4 bases from V and 5 from J; bases not matched to a gene: 6. There are 14 residues in the CDR3.

The V and J genes are TRBV21-1 and TRBJ2-3; the table assigns TRBD1, which was not confirmed against the DNA. TRBV21-1 is designated a pseudogene. The CDR3 contains 17 residues. The CDR3 reads CASRGTAKPSSTDTQYF. CDR3 nucleotides: TGTGCCAGCAGAGGGACAGCTAAACCCTCTAGCACAGATACGCAGTATTTT.

CDR3 region: CAISEGQAVIHEQYF. The CDR3 coding sequence is TGTGCCATCAGTGAAGGCCAGGCTGTCATCCACGAGCAGTACTTC. This sequence joins TRBV10-3 and TRBJ2-7; D gene unclear. The germline V and J ends were trimmed by 3 bases and 5 bases, with 17 bases remaining between them. This CDR3 spans 15 amino acids. Germline V gene data show CDR1 as ENHRY and CDR2 as SYGVKD.

The chain employs TRBV3-1 (or the pseudogene TRBV3-2) and TRBJ2-1; perhaps TRBD1 as D (5 bases). The germline CDR1 and CDR2 sequences are LGHDT and YNNKEL (reference sequence). V lost 0 bases and J lost 2, with 5 bases in between. The CDR3 loop spans 14 amino acids. The CDR3 spells CASSQDRAYNEQFF. The CDR3 coding sequence is TGTGCCAGCAGCCAAGACAGGGCCTACAATGAGCAGTTCTTC.